The rows below give T cell receptor beta chains drawn from one sample of a study of T cell changes during pregnancy in multiple sclerosis. TCRdb's table, derived via immunoSEQ multiplex PCR, lists solely in-frame clones and lacks some. The table has approximately 63,000 clones, over 90% seen once. The sample in question was CD8+ T cells from peripheral blood mononuclear cells, obtained in the third trimester of pregnancy. The receptors derive from a female donor with multiple sclerosis, enrolled in a pregnancy study. The CDR3 runs from the conserved cysteine through the conserved F or W. Each record gives: clone size, J gene, V gene, D gene, CDR3 DNA, CDR3 protein. The D gene is left open where the match is weak. Expanded clones are given a class, and other clones once, few, many or no size at all.

clone_size: .
j_call: TRBJ2-7
v_call: TRBV19
d_call: TRBD1
cdr3_nt: TGTGCCAGTAGTATCCTTCTGGGACAGCACTACGAGCAGTACTTC
cdr3_aa: CASSILLGQHYEQYF

clone_size: .
j_call: TRBJ1-1
v_call: TRBV30
d_call: TRBD1
cdr3_nt: TGTGCCTCACACAGGGGGCGGAGTGAGTTGAACACTGAAGCTTTCTTT
cdr3_aa: CASHRGRSELNTEAFF

clone_size: .
j_call: TRBJ2-7
v_call: TRBV28
d_call: TRBD2
cdr3_nt: TGTGCCAGCAGTTTTCGCCTACGACTAGCGGAGTGGGATTACGAGCAGTACTTC
cdr3_aa: CASSFRLRLAEWDYEQYF

clone_size: .
j_call: TRBJ2-1
v_call: TRBV5-1
d_call: .
cdr3_nt: TGCGCCAGCAGTCTTGTAAGCGCTAGCAATGAGCAGTTCTTC
cdr3_aa: CASSLVSASNEQFF

clone_size: .
j_call: TRBJ1-5
v_call: TRBV6-5
d_call: .
cdr3_nt: TGTGCCAGCAGTTACTCCGGGGATCAGCCCCAGCATTTT
cdr3_aa: CASSYSGDQPQHF

clone_size: .
j_call: TRBJ1-2
v_call: TRBV5-1
d_call: TRBD1
cdr3_nt: TGCGCCAGCAGCTTCCGGGACAGTTTTGAGGGCGACCATGGCTACACCTTC
cdr3_aa: CASSFRDSFEGDHGYTF

clone_size: .
j_call: TRBJ1-2
v_call: TRBV9
d_call: .
cdr3_nt: TGTGCCAGCAGAAGCGAGTACGACTATGGCTACACCTTC
cdr3_aa: CASRSEYDYGYTF

clone_size: .
j_call: TRBJ2-3
v_call: TRBV9
d_call: TRBD2
cdr3_nt: TGTGCCAGCAGCGCCATGGGACTAGCGGGTGGGGATACGCAGTATTTT
cdr3_aa: CASSAMGLAGGDTQYF

clone_size: .
j_call: TRBJ1-2
v_call: TRBV23-1
d_call: .
cdr3_nt: TGCGCCCAAGATGGCAGCTACCTATACTATCACTATGGCTACACCTTC
cdr3_aa: CAQDGSYLYYHYGYTF

clone_size: .
j_call: TRBJ2-7
v_call: TRBV7-9
d_call: .
cdr3_nt: TGTGCCAGCAGCCGAGGGGGTGGGTACGAGCAGTACTTC
cdr3_aa: CASSRGGGYEQYF

clone_size: .
j_call: TRBJ1-2
v_call: TRBV19
d_call: .
cdr3_nt: TGTGCCAGCTCGGCGTTTTCAGGGGATTGGTATGGCTACACCTTC
cdr3_aa: CASSAFSGDWYGYTF

clone_size: once
j_call: TRBJ2-2
v_call: TRBV5-1
d_call: TRBD2
cdr3_nt: TGCGCCAGCATCACGGCGGGAGGAAGGAGGACCGGGGAGCTGTTTTTT
cdr3_aa: CASITAGGRRTGELFF

clone_size: .
j_call: TRBJ2-7
v_call: TRBV6-1
d_call: TRBD2
cdr3_nt: TGTGCCAGCAGTGAAGGTCTAGCGGGGGGCACTCGGGAGCAGTACTTC
cdr3_aa: CASSEGLAGGTREQYF

clone_size: once
j_call: TRBJ2-3
v_call: TRBV27
d_call: .
cdr3_nt: TGTGCCAGCACCGCCCCTAGTACAGATACGCAGTATTTT
cdr3_aa: CASTAPSTDTQYF

clone_size: .
j_call: TRBJ1-1
v_call: TRBV5-4
d_call: .
cdr3_nt: TGTGCCAGCAGCTTATTGGGGGCGGACACTGAAGCTTTCTTT
cdr3_aa: CASSLLGADTEAFF

clone_size: .
j_call: TRBJ2-7
v_call: TRBV4-2
d_call: TRBD2
cdr3_nt: TGTGCCAGCAGCCAAGATCCTTCACTAGCGGGAGGTACCTACGAGCAGTACTTC
cdr3_aa: CASSQDPSLAGGTYEQYF

clone_size: .
j_call: TRBJ2-7
v_call: TRBV10-3
d_call: TRBD2
cdr3_nt: TGTGCCATCAGTGATCCCGGGACTAGCGGATACGAGCAGTACTTC
cdr3_aa: CAISDPGTSGYEQYF

clone_size: .
j_call: TRBJ2-2
v_call: TRBV4-1
d_call: .
cdr3_nt: TGCGCCAGCAGCTTACCCGGGACTGGCGGATCCGGGGAGCTGTTTTTT
cdr3_aa: CASSLPGTGGSGELFF

clone_size: .
j_call: TRBJ2-7
v_call: TRBV6-4
d_call: .
cdr3_nt: TGTGCCAGCAGTGGAGACAGATGCCCCTCTTGGGAGCAGTACTTC
cdr3_aa: CASSGDRCPSWEQYF

clone_size: .
j_call: TRBJ1-2
v_call: TRBV6-4
d_call: TRBD1
cdr3_nt: TGTGCCAGCAGGGCCGGGACAGGGGATGGCTACACCTTC
cdr3_aa: CASRAGTGDGYTF